These T cell receptor beta chains were read from a single sample in a study of cytomegalovirus exposure and HLA in healthy donors. Method: immunoSEQ multiplex PCR; TCRdb's copy keeps in-frame clones and lacks some. The data hold about 140,000 clones, with over 70% observed a single time. Input material: PBMCs. The receptors come from a man aged 30 to 45 in good health and CMV-seronegative. Each CDR3 is given with its conserved first and last residue. D genes are given only for firm matches.

v_gene: TRBV7-2
j_gene: TRBJ2-7
d_gene: TRBD1
CDR3aa: CASSSPDRSSYEQYF

v_gene: TRBV28
j_gene: TRBJ1-6
d_gene: -
CDR3aa: CASRSLEGYNSPLHF

v_gene: TRBV5-1
j_gene: TRBJ2-2
d_gene: -
CDR3aa: CASRLQGDTGELFF

v_gene: TRBV27
j_gene: TRBJ2-1
d_gene: -
CDR3aa: CASSFGGSRYNQQFF

v_gene: TRBV5-1
j_gene: TRBJ2-7
d_gene: -
CDR3aa: CASKLGGDSYEQYF

v_gene: TRBV28
j_gene: TRBJ1-2
d_gene: -
CDR3aa: CASSFVQYGYTF

v_gene: TRBV6-6
j_gene: TRBJ2-3
d_gene: -
CDR3aa: CASSPHYGSTDTQYF

v_gene: TRBV4-2
j_gene: TRBJ1-1
d_gene: TRBD1
CDR3aa: CASSPWGGQGDTEAFF

v_gene: TRBV19
j_gene: TRBJ1-1
d_gene: TRBD1
CDR3aa: CASSPRQGGNTEAFF

v_gene: TRBV19
j_gene: TRBJ1-5
d_gene: -
CDR3aa: CASSKPRQHNQPQHF

v_gene: TRBV30
j_gene: TRBJ1-6
d_gene: TRBD1
CDR3aa: CALQGANNSPLHF

v_gene: TRBV5-1
j_gene: TRBJ1-2
d_gene: -
CDR3aa: CASSLDAGRQNGYTF

v_gene: TRBV29-1
j_gene: TRBJ2-3
d_gene: -
CDR3aa: CSVETNSPDTQYF

v_gene: TRBV2
j_gene: TRBJ1-1
d_gene: TRBD1
CDR3aa: CASRGQGAAPKAFF

v_gene: TRBV6-1
j_gene: TRBJ2-7
d_gene: -
CDR3aa: CASSGGTGSSYEQYF

v_gene: TRBV7-6
j_gene: TRBJ1-3
d_gene: TRBD1
CDR3aa: CASSKGQGFSGNTIYF

v_gene: TRBV30
j_gene: TRBJ2-7
d_gene: TRBD1
CDR3aa: CACRGHRGPGWYF